Each of the 12 T cell receptor beta chains below was sequenced from the same sample in a study of blood T cell repertoires in COVID-19 (TCRdb year 2020). Libraries were prepared through the immunoSEQ multiplex PCR assay. This is the immuneACCESS table as TCRdb keeps it, with only in-frame sequences that have V and J called. A part of the clones is gone; compared with another copy, unresolved V genes explain less than half, and the rest is unexplained. The sample yields 150,000 or so clones; 80% to 90% were counted once. In total, the top ten clones hold about 6.8% of the sample. The sample was peripheral blood. The receptors derive from a woman aged 50 to 65 in a cohort sampled during active or convalescent COVID-19.

The chain uses TRBV11-2 and TRBJ1-2, with a tentative D call TRBD1 (5 bases). This CDR3 region has 14 residues. From germline, CDR1 is SGHAT and CDR2 FQNNGV. Trimming took 3 bases from V and 3 from J, leaving 11 bases between them. The DNA of the CDR3 is TGTGCCAGCAGCTTTGGGGGAGGGGACTATGGCTACACCTTC. This encodes CASSFGGGDYGYTF.

Only one count was recorded for this clone. The CDR3 reads CASSSLPGQGVHTQYF. CDR3 DNA: TGTGCCAGCTCATCCCTCCCGGGACAGGGTGTACATACGCAGTATTTT. The chain couples TRBV18 to TRBJ2-3; 9 bases align to TRBD1. The germline V gene has CDR1 KGHSH and CDR2 LQKENI. The CDR3 is 16 amino acids. Trimming at V came to 5 bases and at J to 7 bases, leaving 13 bases not matched to a gene.

This clone was picked up one time. This chain's CDR3 is CASSLGQGASYGYTF. The DNA for the CDR3 is TGTGCCAGCAGCTTGGGGCAGGGGGCAAGCTATGGCTACACCTTC. The chain couples TRBV5-4 to TRBJ1-2, with 8 bases fitting TRBD1. This CDR3 is built from 15 residues. Germline trimming cut 0 bases from V and 4 bases from J; bases unmatched to any gene: 5. Germline V gene data show CDR1 as SGHNT and CDR2 as YYREEE (reference sequence).

J is TRBJ1-5 and V is TRBV2; 7 positions match TRBD1. The CDR3 runs 15 residues. V dropped 6 bases and J dropped 1; count of bases not matched to a gene: 6. Germline V lookup: CDR1 SNHLY, CDR2 FYNNEI. CDR3 loop: CASRDRFLSNQPQHF. As DNA, the CDR3 is TGTGCCAGCAGGGACAGGTTTTTGAGCAATCAGCCCCAGCATTTT.

A single count supports this clone. This sequence joins TRBV3-1 (or the pseudogene TRBV3-2) and TRBJ2-5; TRBD2 matches at 9 bases. V was clipped by 4 bases and J by 3 bases; unmatched bases: 9. This CDR3 region has 16 residues. Germline CDR1 LGHDT, CDR2 YNNKEL (reference sequence). The CDR3 protein is CASSPGSASGEETQYF. The CDR3 nucleotides are TGTGCCAGCAGCCCTGGCTCGGCTAGCGGGGAAGAGACCCAGTACTTC.

The chain links TRBV12-5 to TRBJ2-1; no firm D call. CDR3 size: 13 residues. With 6 bases removed from V and 0 bases from J, the gap between germline ends came to 6 bases. Germline V gene sequence: CDR1 LGHNT, CDR2 FRNRAP. For the CDR3, the DNA is TGTGCTAGTGGCACGAGCTCCTACAATGAGCAGTTCTTC. Translating it yields CASGTSSYNEQFF. Complete variable domain (other parts from reference TRBV12-5 and TRBJ2-1): DARVTQTPRHKVTEMGQEVTMRCQPILGHNTVFWYRQTMMQGLELLAYFRNRAPLDDSGMPKDRFSAEMPDATLATLKIQPSEPRDSAVYFCASGTSSYNEQFFGPGTRLTVL.

The CDR3 coding sequence is TGTGCCAGCAGTCCGGGTAGCGGGGACTACAATGAGCAGTTCTTC. As protein: CASSPGSGDYNEQFF. The chain carries TRBV25-1 and TRBJ2-1, with 8 bases matching TRBD2. Trimming removed 5 bases from V and 3 bases from J; junction bases left unmatched: 6. CDR3 length: 15 residues. Germline CDR1 MGHDK, CDR2 SYGVNS.

This clone was counted many times. The V and J genes are TRBV5-1 and TRBJ1-2; 7 bases align to TRBD1. Germline lookup yields CDR1 SGHRS and CDR2 YFSETQ. The CDR3 spans 15 residues. Trimming cost V 0 bases and J 7 bases; bases outside gene matches: 9. In DNA, the CDR3 is TGCGCCAGCAGCTTGGGCGAGGGGACAGCGGGTGGCTACACCTTC. Protein sequence: CASSLGEGTAGGYTF. The full variable domain, with the rest looked up from reference TRBV5-1 and TRBJ1-2, is KAGVTQTPRYLIKTRGQQVTLSCSPISGHRSVSWYQQTPGQGLQFLFEYFSETQRNKGNFPGRFSGRQFSNSRSEMNVSTLELGDSALYLCASSLGEGTAGGYTFGSGTRLTVV.

The chain recombines TRBV6-6 with TRBJ2-7; 7 bases align to TRBD1. Germline V gene data show CDR1 as MNHNY and CDR2 as SVGAGI (reference sequence). J was trimmed by 2 bases and V by 8 bases; bases with no gene match: 15. The length of the CDR3 is 16 residues. CDR3 residues: CASYPGGDTATYEQYF. In DNA, the CDR3 is TGTGCCAGCTACCCAGGGGGAGACACCGCTACCTACGAGCAGTACTTC.

The V gene is TRBV4-1, the J gene TRBJ2-7; tentatively, D is TRBD2 (6 bases). Germline loops: CDR1 MGHRA, CDR2 YSYEKL. CDR3 length: 16 residues. V shed 0 bases and J shed 2 bases, with 14 bases lying between them. DNA for the CDR3: TGCGCCAGCAGCCAAGAGAAGACTAGACAGCCCTACGAGCAGTACTTC. This gives the protein CASSQEKTRQPYEQYF.

The rearrangement uses TRBV24-1 and TRBJ2-4; 7 bases map to TRBD2. Germline V gene sequence: CDR1 KGHDR, CDR2 SFDVKD. With V trimmed by 4 bases and J by 5 bases, 4 bases remained unmatched. The CDR3 is 14 amino acids. CDR3 nucleotide sequence: TGTGCCACCAGTGAAGGCGGGGGAGAAAACATTCAGTACTTC. Its protein is CATSEGGGENIQYF.

The J gene is TRBJ2-2, the V gene TRBV11-1; D uncertain. From germline, CDR1 is SGHAT and CDR2 FQDESV (reference sequence). The CDR3 loop spans 13 amino acids. Trimming stripped 2 bases from V and 6 bases from J, with 7 bases between. CDR3 in DNA: TGTGCCAGCAGCTTATTGACTGCCGGGGAGCTGTTTTTT. Protein: CASSLLTAGELFF.